This TCR beta chain was recorded in a study of identical twins (dated by TCRdb to about 2016). Concerning the study at large: TCR alpha and beta repertoires from monozygotic twins, unrelated adults of various ages and cord blood were deep-sequenced to test whether fetal clonotypes persist. Replicate twin experiments were performed at different times using different library preparation protocols to rule out contamination.

What the study reported, not specific to this receptor: Compared with coincidental sharing between unrelated individuals, an excess of low generation-probability sequences was observed among out-of-frame TCR alpha sequences shared between twins. Abundant cord blood beta clonotypes carried fewer insertions; young adult naive repertoires showed a weaker similar trend, while memory repertoires showed none. Because the same donors could not be followed over many years, the conclusions relied on cross-sectional statistical analysis. Recombination models systematically underestimated out-of-frame TCR alpha sharing in monozygotic twins but agreed with sharing between unrelated individuals. Zero-insertion analyses could be partly confounded by invariant T cells such as MAIT and iNKT, though diverse VJ usage argued against such confounding for most clonotypes. In beta out-of-frame sequences, excess twin sharing was weaker, because having fewer shared sequences lowered the signal-to-noise ratio.

Trimming costs V 2 bases and J 0 bases, and their ends lie 8 bases apart. The CDR3 has 15 amino acids, counting the end cysteine and phenylalanine. The sequence is cut down to CDR3 DNA, 45 bases in frame from base 1. From a lookup of the germline V gene, CDR1 and CDR2 are SGHTA and FQGNSA. Every donor in the study was a healthy Caucasian. Three pairs of female monozygotic twins, all aged roughly 18 to 29 years, were included in the twin cohort. Peripheral blood mononuclear cells were the source from which RNA for the TCR libraries was isolated. Note on this clonotype: What antigen it recognizes has not been identified. Base qualities are missing; no much larger clone stands one base away.

The library was made by 5' RACE. Sequenced using an Illumina HiSeq 2000. A universal primer binding site was introduced by template switching, and a unique molecular identifier was present in the final cDNA, enabling accurate counting of TCR cDNA molecules. Specific primers in the conserved constant-segment region were used to synthesize first-strand cDNA for the TCR alpha and beta chains. To control for contamination, every cDNA library was double barcoded, receiving both a SMART-Mk sample barcode and Illumina barcodes. TruSeq adapter sequences along with Illumina sample barcodes were introduced in two successive PCR steps. The Illumina HiSeq platform was used with custom primers to sequence TCR alpha and beta cDNA libraries. Regarding the original processing steps: Raw reads were processed with MiGEC to extract unique molecular identifiers, and MiXCR was used to determine CDR3 positions. For each individual, recombination models were inferred using an EM algorithm with the repgenHMM and IGoR tools. The analysis of shared clonotypes was done with the tcR package in R, with sharing normalized by the product of cloneset sizes. To study raw recombination without the effects of thymic and clonal selection, out-of-frame nonproductive sequences were analyzed. Through fastp at Q25 and MiXCR, TCRdb rebuilt clones from the public reads, retaining in-frame beta chains. Rows with one shared CDR3 protein collapse into an entry with the most common genes and DNA. The V and J calls shown here were made by TCRdb, not taken from the authors' results. Here the sample has 450,000 to 650,000 distinct CDR3 sequences; 7.5% to 10% occur a single time. The ten top clones hold roughly 3% of the sample.

The same sample was also studied in work on yellow fever vaccine responses in identical twins. The second study, in turn, reports: According to the authors, the vaccine-induced T cell response in identical twins seemed to be partly convergent and partly specific to each individual. The study precisely tracked vaccine-responding T cell clones in identical twins.

This clonotype was obtained from a woman aged 18-35 years in good health. The rearrangement joined TRBV7-2 to TRBJ2-1, with the D gene not confidently named. The material sequenced was PBMCs. The DNA reads TGTGCCAGCAGCTTACTACCCAGCTCCTACAATGAGCAGTTCTTC. Its product reads: CASSLLPSSYNEQFF.